This T cell receptor beta chain derives from a study of cytomegalovirus exposure and HLA in healthy donors. Study findings and constraints: A later analysis found common viral pathogens apparently linked to several of the most significant clusters. One later analysis reportedly identified an Asian-associated ancestry cluster that showed fewer N-insertions than the roughly 600-donor mean.

The PCR used 60 Vbeta and 13 Jbeta primers. Only in-frame clones appear in the TCRdb table, and some are missing; sequencing was by immunoSEQ multiplex PCR. The sample contains around 140,000 clones, about four fifths of which appear only once. A remark on this clone: The antigen remains unidentified. Its ends do not fully match the called genes, so a read error is possible.

CDR1 and CDR2 from the germline V gene are MRHNA and SNTAGT. The CDR3 totals 13 residues. The chain combines TRBV6-4 with TRBJ1-2, with 9 bases matching TRBD1. The TCR comes from a man aged 35 to 55 in good health and CMV-seronegative. The sequenced material came from PBMCs. The CDR3 nucleotides are TGTGCCAGCAGTGCCACAGGGGGCGCGAGCTACGCCTTC. It translates to CASSATGGASYAF.